These T cell receptor beta chains were read from a single sample in a study of CD8+CD57+ T cells in acquired aplastic anemia. TCRdb independently ran MiXCR on the reads; one entry per CDR3 protein. The sample records 200,000 to 250,000 distinct CDR3 sequences, around 50% being singletons. What was sequenced was sorted CD4+, CD8+, or CD8+CD57+ T cells (not recorded which) from PBMCs. The source of these receptors is a human donor with aplastic anemia. CDR3s include the opening cysteine and the closing phenylalanine or tryptophan. The D gene is left open where the match is weak. Only some rows state a clone size, as once, few, many or a class for expanded clones.

V,J,size,D,CDR3,DNA
TRBV20-1,TRBJ2-1,many,NA,CSARGRTQGRNEQFF,TGCAGTGCTAGAGGGCGAACACAGGGGAGGAATGAGCAGTTCTTC
TRBV7-9,TRBJ2-7,NA,TRBD1,CASSDDRGPYEQYF,TGTGCCAGCAGCGACGACAGGGGCCCCTACGAGCAGTACTTC
TRBV12-5,TRBJ1-5,many,TRBD1,CASGLVGQGARGQPQHF,TGTGCTAGTGGCCTTGTGGGACAGGGGGCGCGGGGTCAGCCCCAGCATTTT
TRBV5-1,TRBJ2-7,NA,NA,CASSILGLLADEQYF,TGCGCCAGCAGTATTTTAGGCTTACTCGCCGACGAGCAGTACTTC
TRBV20-1,TRBJ1-6,NA,NA,CSASRQGGVNSPLHF,TGCAGTGCGAGTAGGCAGGGAGGTGTTAATTCACCCCTCCACTTT
TRBV7-9,TRBJ1-1,NA,NA,CASSLFGDEAFF,TGTGCCAGCAGCCTATTCGGGGATGAAGCTTTCTTT
TRBV20-1,TRBJ2-7,NA,TRBD1,CSARDVRTGKSYEQYF,TGCAGTGCTAGAGATGTCCGGACAGGCAAATCCTACGAGCAGTACTTC
TRBV2,TRBJ1-6,NA,NA,CASSQDSHNSPLHF,TGTGCCAGCAGCCAGGACAGCCATAATTCACCCCTCCACTTT
TRBV20-1,TRBJ1-1,once,NA,CSARELQGPNTEAFF,TGCAGTGCTAGAGAACTACAGGGACCTAACACTGAAGCTTTCTTT
TRBV7-2,TRBJ2-3,many,TRBD2,CASSFATSGGRRGGGTQYF,TGTGCCAGCAGCTTTGCGACTAGCGGGGGGAGACGGGGAGGCGGTACGCAGTATTTT
TRBV11-3,TRBJ2-3,many,NA,CASSLSGGGSSTDTQYF,TGTGCCAGCAGCTTAAGCGGTGGAGGGTCAAGCACAGATACGCAGTATTTT
TRBV5-5,TRBJ1-1,few,NA,CASSPPGSRGSNTEAFF,TGTGCCAGCTCACCACCAGGGAGTAGGGGCTCGAACACTGAAGCTTTCTTT
TRBV7-9,TRBJ2-7,NA,TRBD1,CASSLTTGGGSYEQYF,TGTGCCAGCAGCTTAACGACAGGGGGTGGATCCTACGAGCAGTACTTC
TRBV18,TRBJ1-3,few,NA,CASSPSAGNGNTIYF,TGTGCCAGCTCACCGTCCGCGGGGAATGGAAACACCATATATTTT
TRBV11-2,TRBJ2-2,NA,TRBD1,CASSSGTGITGELFF,TGTGCCAGCAGCTCCGGGACAGGGATCACCGGGGAGCTGTTTTTT